This T cell receptor beta chain was profiled in a study of cytomegalovirus exposure and HLA in healthy donors. The CDR3 runs 14 residues. CDR1 is SEHNR, CDR2 FQNEAQ, per germline (reference sequence). On this clone itself: The junction departs from germline at one end; a sequencing error may be responsible.

The PCR had 60 Vbeta and 13 Jbeta primers. Some clones are missing from TCRdb's copy, which holds only in-frame ones; the method was immunoSEQ multiplex PCR. The sample yields approximately 170,000 clones, roughly four fifths seen once. The clonotype originates from a woman aged 25 to 39 in good health and CMV-seropositive. Material for sequencing was PBMCs. This chain connects TRBV7-9 to TRBJ1-2; 11 nucleotides match TRBD1. Written as DNA, the CDR3 is TGTTCCAGCAGCTTCGGGACAGGGGGTTATGGCTACACCTTC. It encodes CSSSFGTGGYGYTF.